A single sample is the source of the 14 T cell receptor beta chains below, sequenced in a study of T cell repertoires in cytomegalovirus infection. One entry per CDR3 protein results from TCRdb running MiXCR on the reads. This repertoire shows 150,000 to 200,000 distinct CDR3 sequences, about a tenth found once; its top ten account for about 4.6%. Source material: PBMCs. The receptors were gathered from a human donor in good health (CMV status not recorded). Some clones in this sample may be carry-over from other donors' samples.

The V gene is TRBV23-1, the J gene TRBJ1-1, with 8 bases fitting TRBD1. TRBV23-1 carries the ORF label, with uncertain function. V was pared by 0 bases and J by 3 bases, with 9 bases of the junction left unmatched. There are 17 residues in the CDR3. CDR3 DNA: TGCGCCAGCAGTCAATCCTTCCAGGGGGCGATGGACACTGAAGCTTTCTTT. Its protein product is CASSQSFQGAMDTEAFF.

The table lists this clonotype with many counts. The chain carries TRBV12-3 or TRBV12-4 and TRBJ2-3, with D possibly being TRBD1 or TRBD2 (5 bases each). This CDR3 comprises 16 residues. V was shortened by 6 bases and J by 5 bases, with 21 bases between the two germline ends. CDR3 amino acids: CASSPAGAVGGDTQYF. In DNA, the CDR3 is TGTGCCAGCAGCCCAGCTGGGGCTGTTGGAGGAGATACGCAGTATTTT.

This chain connects TRBV28 to TRBJ2-1; D perhaps matches TRBD2 (6 bases). The CDR3 contains 14 residues. Germline values: CDR1 MDHEN, CDR2 SYDVKM. The germline V and J ends were trimmed by 5 bases and 4 bases, with 12 bases remaining between them. CDR3 nucleotide sequence: TGTGCCAGCAGTCCTCCGGCGGGGTACAATGAGCAGTTCTTC. Translating it yields CASSPPAGYNEQFF.

This clonotype was counted at least ten times. This rearrangement joins TRBV7-2 to TRBJ1-1; TRBD1 might be the D (5 bases). V lost 6 bases and J 1 base, leaving 12 bases between the germline ends. Per germline, CDR1 SGHTA and CDR2 FQGNSA. The CDR3 runs to 14 residues. The CDR3 loop is CASSPGTANTEAFF. CDR3 DNA sequence: TGTGCCAGCAGTCCCGGGACGGCGAACACTGAAGCTTTCTTT. Full variable domain (rest looked up from reference TRBV7-2 and TRBJ1-1): GAGVSQSPSNKVTEKGKDVELRCDPISGHTALYWYRQSLGQGLEFLIYFQGNSAPDKSGLPSDRFSAERTGGSVSTLTIQRTQQEDSAVYLCASSPGTANTEAFFGQGTRLTVV.

This clonotype was seen ten or more times. J is TRBJ2-3 and V is TRBV7-2; D is uncertain. This CDR3 comprises 12 residues. Trimming shortened V by 4 bases and J by 1 base, and 3 bases separated the two germline ends. Germline lookup yields CDR1 SGHTA and CDR2 FQGNSA. CDR3 coding DNA: TGTGCCAGCAGCTCTGGCACAGATACGCAGTATTTT. Its translation is CASSSGTDTQYF.

This chain joins TRBV20-1 and TRBJ2-1, with 9 bases lining up with TRBD2. Trimming took 3 bases from V and 4 from J; bases not matched to a gene: 10. Germline V gene data show CDR1 as DFQATT and CDR2 as SNEGSKA (reference sequence). This CDR3 is built from 16 residues. CDR3 in amino acids: CSASPRAGGDYNEQFF. The DNA of the CDR3 is TGCAGTGCTAGTCCCCGGGCGGGGGGGGATTACAATGAGCAGTTCTTC.

At least ten counts were recorded for this clonotype. This chain joins TRBV19 and TRBJ2-7; TRBD1 aligns across 10 bases. V lost 5 bases to trimming and J lost 2 bases; unmatched junction nucleotides: 0. Germline-derived CDR1 and CDR2 are LNHDA and SQIVND (reference sequence). The CDR3 sequence is 13 residues long. The CDR3 DNA reads as TGTGCCAGTAGTGGGACAGGGGCCTACGAGCAGTACTTC. Its protein product is CASSGTGAYEQYF.

This clonotype turned up a few times. The V and J genes are TRBV6-2 or TRBV6-3 and TRBJ2-7; perhaps TRBD1 as D (7 bases). This CDR3 has 13 amino acids. CDR1 MNHEY and CDR2 SVGEGT come from the germline V gene. Trimming cost V 8 bases and J 5 bases, with 16 bases left between them. CDR3 sequence reads: CASRQGLPHEQYF. The CDR3 nucleotides read TGTGCCAGCCGACAGGGACTCCCCCACGAGCAGTACTTC.

This clonotype was counted only a few times. The chain joins TRBV2 to TRBJ1-1; D is uncertain. Germline CDR1 reads SNHLY; CDR2 reads FYNNEI. V lost 7 bases and J lost 2, with 11 bases in between. The CDR3 runs 13 residues. Here the CDR3 reads CASKVMDNTEAFF. CDR3 bases: TGTGCCAGCAAGGTAATGGACAACACTGAAGCTTTCTTT.

This clonotype came up a few times. The chain is built from TRBV18 and TRBJ1-2; 7 bases are a match to TRBD1. Germline-derived CDR1 and CDR2 are KGHSH and LQKENI. The length of the CDR3 is 15 residues. Trimming took 5 bases from V and 4 from J; bases not matched to a gene: 10. Here the CDR3 DNA reads TGTGCCAGCTCATCCGTAATGGACAGGTCCTATGGCTACACCTTC. It encodes CASSSVMDRSYGYTF.

This clonotype was counted at least ten times. The rearrangement joins TRBV7-9 to TRBJ1-1; D call uncertain. The germline V gene encodes CDR1 SEHNR and CDR2 FQNEAQ (reference sequence). CDR3 length: 15 residues. Trimming left V 2 bases short and J 5 bases short, with 15 bases between. The CDR3: CASSLLAQTGTEAFF. Written as DNA, the CDR3 is TGTGCCAGCAGCTTACTGGCCCAAACGGGGACTGAAGCTTTCTTT.

This clonotype has a handful of counts. The gene calls are TRBV20-1 and TRBJ2-7; a weak D match, TRBD2 (6 bases). Per the germline V gene, CDR1 is DFQATT and CDR2 is SNEGSKA (reference sequence). The CDR3 consists of 16 residues. Trimming left V 0 bases short and J 6 bases short, with 21 bases between. The CDR3 reads CSARDPGPRDFFEQYF. In nucleotides, the CDR3 is TGCAGTGCTAGAGATCCCGGCCCCCGGGACTTCTTCGAGCAGTACTTC.

Only a few counts were recorded for this clonotype. CDR3 sequence: CASSSGTIDTDTQYF. In DNA, the CDR3 is TGCGCCAGCAGCTCCGGGACTATAGACACAGATACGCAGTATTTT. This chain connects TRBV5-1 to TRBJ2-3; the match to TRBD2 covers 7 bases. The J segment lost 2 bases and the V segment lost 3 bases, leaving 6 bases of the junction unmatched. This CDR3 comprises 15 residues. Germline CDR1 and CDR2: SGHRS and YFSETQ.

This clonotype was observed many times. CDR3 sequence: CASSSDYHNEQFF. CDR3 bases: TGTGCCAGCAGCTCGGATTACCACAATGAGCAGTTCTTC. This sequence joins TRBV5-6 and TRBJ2-1; D is ambiguous. Germline-derived CDR1 and CDR2 are SGHDT and YYEEEE. Trimming pared 3 bases from V and 5 bases from J, leaving 9 bases between. The CDR3 contains 13 residues. Complete variable domain (other parts from reference TRBV5-6 and TRBJ2-1): DAGVTQSPTHLIKTRGQQVTLRCSPKSGHDTVSWYQQALGQGPQFIFQYYEEEERQRGNFPDRFSGHQFPNYSSELNVNALLLGDSALYLCASSSDYHNEQFFGPGTRLTVL.